Below are 2 T cell receptor beta chains sequenced from a single sample in a study of Ad26.COV2.S vaccination and SARS-CoV-2 variants. TCRdb's table, derived via immunoSEQ multiplex PCR, lists solely in-frame clones and lacks some. Altogether fewer than 400,000 clones are present, just under 85% being singletons, with the ten largest covering 2% to 2.5%. This sample's treatment: some 19 received Ad26.COV2.S at low or high dose, single or two shots; about 5 received placebo; per-sample allocation not given. Samples were taken on day 63 after the first vaccine or placebo injection. This sample comprised peripheral blood, obtained in a trial of Ad26.COV2.S vaccine versus placebo. All receptors come from a person aged 18-60 years who received the Ad26.COV2.S COVID-19 vaccine or a placebo.

The chain joins TRBV5-1 to TRBJ1-1; a weak D match, TRBD1 (5 bases). Germline CDR1 SGHRS, CDR2 YFSETQ. There are 13 residues in the CDR3. The germline V and J ends were trimmed by 0 bases and 8 bases, with 11 bases remaining between them. CDR3 in DNA: TGCGCCAGCAGCTTGGGGCAGGGAAACGAAGCTTTCTTT. It yields the protein CASSLGQGNEAFF.

Only one count was recorded for this clone. V and J are TRBV11-2 and TRBJ2-6, with 9 bases fitting TRBD1. Germline V gene lookup returns CDR1 SGHAT and CDR2 FQNNGV. V trimming: 5 bases; J trimming: 0 bases; junction bases outside the gene matches: 8. The CDR3 is made up of 18 amino acids. The CDR3 DNA sequence: TGTGCCAGCAGCCAGGGGACAGGGAGTTACTCTGGGGCCAACGTCCTGACTTTC. It encodes CASSQGTGSYSGANVLTF.